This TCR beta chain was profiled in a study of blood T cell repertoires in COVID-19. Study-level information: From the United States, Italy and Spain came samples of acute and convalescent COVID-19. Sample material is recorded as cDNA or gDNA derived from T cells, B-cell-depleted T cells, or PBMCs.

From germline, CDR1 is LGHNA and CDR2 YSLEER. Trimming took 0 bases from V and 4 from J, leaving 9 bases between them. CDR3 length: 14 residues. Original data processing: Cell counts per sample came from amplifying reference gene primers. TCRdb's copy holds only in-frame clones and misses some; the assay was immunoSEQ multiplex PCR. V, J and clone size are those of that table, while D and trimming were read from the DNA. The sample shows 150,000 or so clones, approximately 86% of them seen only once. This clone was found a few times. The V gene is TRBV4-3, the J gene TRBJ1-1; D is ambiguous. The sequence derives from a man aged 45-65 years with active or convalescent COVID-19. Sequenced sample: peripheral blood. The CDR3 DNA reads TGCGCCAGCAGCCAAGAACCCCAGGCCACTGAAGCTTTCTTT. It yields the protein CASSQEPQATEAFF.